This T cell receptor beta chain was sequenced during a study of T cells expressing NK-cell markers (dated by TCRdb to 2018 to 2021). Study-wide context: TCR beta-chain repertoires were profiled in sorted CD3+CD56+NKG2C+, CD3+CD56+NKG2C- and CD3+CD56-NKG2C+ T-cell subsets from several donors. Among the eight sequenced donors, only one was HCMV-seronegative, while the other seven were HCMV-seropositive. All eight donors whose samples were sequenced were randomly selected healthy volunteers, three of them men and five women. Illumina HiSeq 2000/2500, MiSeq or NextSeq was used to sequence libraries as 2 x 150 bp reads. What the study reported, not specific to this receptor: Those dominant clonotypes were again the most abundant among CD3+CD56-NKG2C+ cells in several donors, at roughly 25-65%. For about 6 donors, the dominant CD3+CD56+NKG2C+ clonotypes were among the top 10 CD8+ clonotypes and accounted for roughly 1.0-8% of CD8+ T cells. It remained unclear whether the expanded NKG2C-expressing T cell clones were specific for HCMV antigens.

Comment on this clonotype: Its antigen has not been determined.

TCRdb records Illumina HiSeq 2000 as the sequencer. The TCR beta cDNA libraries were made using 5'RACE template switching, a step that added both a universal primer site and unique molecular identifiers. cDNA synthesis was primed from the TCR beta constant segment and was followed by two successive PCR amplification steps. In the original analysis: Reads were demultiplexed and grouped by UMI with MIGEC, and clonotypes were assembled and quantified with MiTCR. To remove erroneous sequences, TCR cDNA sequences were retained only when supported by two or more reads. Downstream repertoire analysis used the tcR package, and clonotypes were matched across fractions by CDR3 nucleotide sequence plus V segment. VDJmatch was used to annotate antigen specificity against VDJdb, with one amino acid substitution in CDR3 permitted. TCRdb reprocessed the reads, reporting each CDR3 protein sequence once and no DNA. In this record, the V and J calls reflect TCRdb's handling and not the investigators' own analysis. This sample's table lists around 380,000 distinct CDR3 sequences. The ten top clones hold roughly a tenth of the sample.

HCMV-specific IgG was detected in serum with a commercial ELISA kit to determine HCMV serostatus. Peripheral blood mononuclear cells were isolated from blood by Ficoll density gradient centrifugation. The CDR3, from cysteine to phenylalanine, totals 15 residues. No DNA is given. CDR1 and CDR2 are read off the germline V gene (reference sequence) as WNHNN and SYGVQD. The sequenced sample was blood T cells: a sorted CD56 or NKG2C T cell subset, CD4+ or CD8+ T cells, or bulk PBMC T cells (not recorded which). The chain was built from TRBV10-1 and TRBJ1-1; no DNA is available, so the TRBD1 call from TCRdb remains unchecked. This clonotype was obtained from a woman aged 50 to 60 in good health. Donor details come from another sample of the same person, matched by shared clones. The CDR3 is CASSDHRQGLLEAFF.